These 22 T cell receptor beta chains share one sample of origin, sequenced in a study of T cells after yellow fever vaccination. Using its own MiXCR run on the 5' RACE reads, TCRdb lists one record per CDR3 protein. The sample has some 400,000 distinct CDR3 sequences; 6% to 8% are singletons. This material consisted of PBMCs, taken 5 days after the yellow fever booster vaccination. Source of these receptors: a man aged 25-45 years who received the YFV17D yellow fever vaccine.

This clonotype was seen a few times. The V and J genes are TRBV19 and TRBJ2-7; D could derive from TRBD1 or TRBD2 (5 bases each). This CDR3 is 14 amino acids long. Trimming shortened V by 4 bases and J by 2 bases, and 12 bases separated the two germline ends. Germline V CDR1 and CDR2: LNHDA, SQIVND (reference sequence). This CDR3 reads CASSTSGTAYEQYF. The CDR3 DNA reads as TGTGCCAGTAGTACGTCCGGGACGGCCTACGAGCAGTACTTC.

This clonotype was recorded many times. The chain couples TRBV5-1 to TRBJ2-5, with D maybe TRBD2 (6 bases). The CDR3 extends over 15 amino acids. In germline, CDR1 is SGHRS, CDR2 YFSETQ. The V and J ends lost 5 bases and 3 bases respectively, with 17 bases between them. The CDR3: CASSSGGPGKETQYF. The CDR3 nucleotides are TGCGCCAGCAGTTCTGGAGGGCCTGGGAAAGAGACCCAGTACTTC.

Many counts were recorded for this clonotype. V usage is TRBV6-1 and J usage is TRBJ2-5; perhaps TRBD1 as D (6 bases). Trimming removed 8 bases at V and 4 bases at J, with 20 bases between. Germline assignment: CDR1 MNHNS and CDR2 SASEGT. The CDR3 is made up of 15 amino acids. The CDR3 loop reads CASRRSQGHRETQYF. CDR3 nucleotide sequence: TGTGCCAGCCGTAGAAGCCAGGGACACAGAGAGACCCAGTACTTC.

The chain employs TRBV7-3 and TRBJ1-3, with D unresolved. The V and J ends lost 0 bases and 0 bases respectively, with 24 bases between them. In germline, CDR1 is SGHTA, CDR2 FQGTGA. This CDR3 region has 21 residues. The CDR3 protein is CASSLTPGRFFSPGSGNTIYF. The CDR3 DNA reads as TGTGCCAGCAGCTTAACCCCCGGACGGTTTTTTAGTCCGGGCTCTGGAAACACCATATATTTT.

This clonotype was recorded many times. The genes are TRBV7-2 and TRBJ2-1, with 7 nucleotides matching TRBD2. Per germline, CDR1 SGHTA and CDR2 FQGNSA. Trimming took 6 bases from V and 0 from J; bases not matched to a gene: 5. CDR3 size: 15 residues. Here the CDR3 DNA reads TGTGCCAGCAGTACGGGGGACTACTCCTACAATGAGCAGTTCTTC. Translation: CASSTGDYSYNEQFF.

This clonotype was detected many times. The chain is built from TRBV18 and TRBJ1-5; D is unresolved. Germline V CDR1 and CDR2: KGHSH, LQKENI. Trimming shortened V by 2 bases and J by 7 bases, and 12 bases separated the two germline ends. CDR3 length equals 14 residues. The DNA for the CDR3 is TGTGCCAGCTCACCAGGTTTAAATGGCCAGCCCCAGCATTTT. Protein product: CASSPGLNGQPQHF.

This clonotype was observed at least ten times. The V gene is TRBV29-1, the J gene TRBJ2-1, with 12 bases lining up with TRBD2. V lost 6 bases, J lost 3 bases, and 6 bases stayed unmatched. Germline-derived CDR1 and CDR2 are SQVTM and ANQGSEA. CDR3 length equals 15 residues. Here the CDR3 DNA reads TGCAGCGTCGTTAGGACTAGCGGGGACTACAATGAGCAGTTCTTC. It is translated as CSVVRTSGDYNEQFF.

This clonotype was detected only a few times. The chain is built from TRBV5-4 and TRBJ2-2, with D unclear. V was shortened by 4 bases and J by 4 bases, with 14 bases between the two germline ends. The CDR3 length is 15 residues. Germline V gene lookup returns CDR1 SGHNT and CDR2 YYREEE (reference sequence). For the CDR3, the DNA is TGTGCCAGCAGCCCCAGCCGACACGGCACCGGGGAGCTGTTTTTT. This gives the protein CASSPSRHGTGELFF.

This clonotype was picked up many times. The chain links TRBV29-1 to TRBJ2-7, with 8 bases that match TRBD2. The CDR3 contains 13 residues. Germline V gene lookup returns CDR1 SQVTM and CDR2 ANQGSEA. The V and J ends lost 4 bases and 4 bases, in that order; junction bases with no gene match: 6. The CDR3 here is CSVASGSRYEQYF. CDR3 nucleotides: TGCAGCGTTGCCAGCGGGAGTAGATACGAGCAGTACTTC.

Many counts were recorded for this clonotype. This chain uses TRBV28 with TRBJ2-7, with 9 bases aligning to TRBD1. Germline assignment: CDR1 MDHEN and CDR2 SYDVKM. The V gene end was trimmed by 5 bases and the J gene end by 5 bases; junction bases not matched to a gene: 4. The CDR3 has 13 amino acids. Here the CDR3 DNA reads TGTGCCAGCAGTATCGGACAGGGGAACGAGCAGTACTTC. As protein: CASSIGQGNEQYF.

This clonotype was detected many times. The chain links TRBV14 to TRBJ1-6; D ambiguous. The V gene's germline CDR1 is SGHDN and CDR2 FVKESK. CDR3 size: 12 residues. V was shortened by 4 bases and J by 14 bases, with 12 bases between the two germline ends. The CDR3: CASSLRAATLHF. The CDR3 nucleotides are TGTGCCAGCAGCCTCCGGGCAGCCACCCTCCACTTT.

This clonotype occurred a few times. This chain uses TRBV7-2 with TRBJ2-3; 9 bases are shared with TRBD2. V shed 5 bases and J 2 bases; nucleotides not matched to a gene: 11. There are 17 residues in the CDR3. The V gene's germline CDR1 is SGHTA and CDR2 FQGNSA. CDR3 sequence: CASSMRPGTSHTDTQYF. DNA for the CDR3: TGTGCCAGCAGCATGAGACCCGGGACTAGCCACACAGATACGCAGTATTTT.

This clonotype appeared many times. The CDR3 loop reads CSVETAGGYEQYF. The CDR3 coding sequence is TGCAGCGTTGAGACCGCGGGGGGGTACGAGCAGTACTTC. The chain joins TRBV29-1 to TRBJ2-7, with 9 positions matching TRBD2. Trimming took 3 bases from V and 4 from J; bases not matched to a gene: 4. This CDR3 has 13 residues. Germline assignment: CDR1 SQVTM and CDR2 ANQGSEA.

This clonotype was detected many times. The chain links TRBV27 to TRBJ2-1, with D tentatively TRBD1 or TRBD2 (5 bases each). This CDR3 is 16 amino acids long. CDR1 MNHEY and CDR2 SMNVEV come from the germline V gene (reference sequence). V lost 5 bases, J lost 12 bases, and 26 bases lay in between. The CDR3: CASSLKPRTLPQGQFF. The CDR3 nucleotides are TGTGCCAGCAGTCTAAAGCCACGGACTCTTCCCCAGGGGCAGTTCTTC.

The V and J genes are TRBV12-3 or TRBV12-4 and TRBJ2-5, with 8 bases aligning to TRBD2. The J segment lost 4 bases and the V segment lost 6 bases, leaving 10 bases of the junction unmatched. The length of the CDR3 is 15 residues. CDR3 protein: CASSLRLARLETQYF. CDR3 in DNA: TGTGCCAGCAGCCTCCGACTAGCGAGACTAGAGACCCAGTACTTC.

This clonotype has a count of ten or more. This rearrangement joins TRBV20-1 to TRBJ2-3; 7 bases agree with TRBD2. CDR3 length equals 14 residues. The V gene's germline CDR1 is DFQATT and CDR2 SNEGSKA (reference sequence). Unmatched junction bases numbered 8, after V lost 5 bases and J lost 3 bases. The CDR3 sequence is CSAEAGVRTDTQYF. CDR3 DNA: TGCAGTGCTGAGGCGGGAGTGAGGACAGATACGCAGTATTTT.

This clonotype has only a few counts. The rearrangement uses TRBV5-1 and TRBJ2-7; TRBD1 matches at 7 bases. CDR3 length: 14 amino acids. Germline CDR1 SGHRS, CDR2 YFSETQ. V lost 0 bases and J lost 5; bases outside the gene matches: 5. The DNA of the CDR3 is TGCGCCAGCAGCTTGGGGGGGACAGCCGACGAGCAGTACTTC. Its protein is CASSLGGTADEQYF.

This clonotype was counted ten times or more. The genes are TRBV29-1 and TRBJ2-7; 8 bases are shared with TRBD1. Trimming removed 5 bases from V and 3 bases from J; junction bases left unmatched: 9. Germline CDR1 reads SQVTM; CDR2 reads ANQGSEA. The CDR3 sequence is 14 residues long. CDR3 nucleotide sequence: TGCAGCGTTTACCCCGGGACAGGTGGCTACGAGCAGTACTTC. Protein: CSVYPGTGGYEQYF.

This clonotype was detected only a few times. This chain connects TRBV12-3 or TRBV12-4 to TRBJ1-1; 7 nucleotides agree with TRBD1. Germline trimming cut 7 bases from V and 4 bases from J; bases unmatched to any gene: 6. The CDR3 runs 13 residues. The CDR3 protein is CASTVQGPTEAFF. The CDR3 DNA follows: TGTGCCAGCACCGTACAGGGGCCCACTGAAGCTTTCTTT.

The gene calls are TRBV3-1 and TRBJ2-2, with 9 bases lining up with TRBD2. The CDR3 runs 14 residues. Germline CDR1 reads LGHDT; CDR2 reads YNNKEL (reference sequence). J lost 5 bases, V lost 4 bases, and 2 bases had no gene match. CDR3 residues: CASSPRGGTGELFF. CDR3 in DNA: TGTGCCAGCAGCCCGCGGGGGGGTACCGGGGAGCTGTTTTTT.

This clonotype has ten or more counts. This sequence joins TRBV28 and TRBJ2-2, with D perhaps matching TRBD2 (5 bases). V lost 6 bases and J lost 0, with 17 bases in between. Germline V CDR1 and CDR2: MDHEN, SYDVKM. The CDR3 extends over 17 amino acids. The CDR3 region has the DNA TGTGCCAGCAGCCAACCGGGATGGGCCGCGAACACCGGGGAGCTGTTTTTT. Translation: CASSQPGWAANTGELFF.

The chain joins TRBV7-2 to TRBJ2-1; no definite D call. CDR3 length equals 10 residues. The V end was cut by 8 bases, the J end by 9 bases, with 8 bases between. The germline V gene encodes CDR1 SGHTA and CDR2 FQGNSA. This chain's CDR3 is CASGFPEQFF. CDR3 nucleotide sequence: TGTGCCAGCGGGTTTCCTGAGCAGTTCTTC.